Listed here are 20 T cell receptor beta chains from one sample, sequenced in a study of blood T cell repertoires in COVID-19. Libraries were prepared by immunoSEQ multiplex PCR; TCRdb keeps only in-frame clonotypes and omits some of them. The sample comprises about 200,000 clones, about 80% of which are singletons, and about 6.3% rests with the top ten. Sequenced material: peripheral blood. The receptors were gathered from a man aged 60 to 69 with acute or convalescent COVID-19.

This chain links TRBV6-2 or TRBV6-3 with TRBJ1-2; the D gene is possibly TRBD1 (5 bases). The CDR3 covers 14 residues. With 5 bases removed from V and 12 bases from J, the gap between germline ends came to 22 bases. Germline V gene sequence: CDR1 MNHEY, CDR2 SVGEGT. The DNA for the CDR3 is TGTGCCAGCAGTGGGACTGGGGACCCCCGTCCCGACACCTTC. This gives the protein CASSGTGDPRPDTF.

This chain connects TRBV29-1 to TRBJ1-2; D might be TRBD1 (6 bases). Germline CDR1 is SQVTM and CDR2 is ANQGSEA. The V end lost 6 bases, the J end lost 3 bases, and 14 bases lay between the germline ends. This CDR3 comprises 13 residues. The CDR3 region is CSVVTGNYYGYTF. CDR3 nucleotides: TGCAGCGTGGTAACAGGGAACTACTATGGCTACACCTTC. Full variable domain (missing parts from reference TRBV29-1 and TRBJ1-2): SAVISQKPSRDICQRGTSLTIQCQVDSQVTMMFWYRQQPGQSLTLIATANQGSEATYESGFVIDKFPISRPNLTFSTLTVSNMSPEDSSIYLCSVVTGNYYGYTFGSGTRLTVV.

This sequence joins TRBV9 and TRBJ2-3; maybe TRBD2 (5 bases). The germline gives CDR1 SGDLS, CDR2 YYNGEE. V lost 0 bases to trimming and J lost 1 base, with 12 bases between them. The CDR3 extends over 16 amino acids. CDR3 amino acids: CASSVGASLRTDTQYF. The CDR3 DNA reads as TGTGCCAGCAGCGTAGGGGCTAGCCTTCGCACAGATACGCAGTATTTT.

This chain joins TRBV7-9 and TRBJ2-7; the D gene is possibly TRBD2 (6 bases). The CDR3 sequence is 12 residues long. The germline V and J ends were trimmed by 5 bases and 4 bases, with 9 bases remaining between them. Germline V gene lookup returns CDR1 SEHNR and CDR2 FQNEAQ (reference sequence). CDR3 DNA: TGTGCCAGCAGCCGGAGCGGGTACGAGCAGTACTTC. Residues: CASSRSGYEQYF.

Only a few counts were recorded for this clone. The rearrangement links TRBV29-1 to TRBJ2-2, with TRBD1 identical over 7 bases. V was pared by 4 bases and J by 0 bases, with 5 bases of the junction left unmatched. This CDR3 contains 15 residues. Germline values: CDR1 SQVTM, CDR2 ANQGSEA. The CDR3 DNA sequence: TGCAGCGTTGCAGGGACAGCCTCGAACACCGGGGAGCTGTTTTTT. Its protein product is CSVAGTASNTGELFF.

The chain uses TRBV10-1 and TRBJ2-5; maybe TRBD2 (5 bases). The CDR3 is 13 amino acids. Germline V CDR1 and CDR2: WNHNN, SYGVQD (reference sequence). The V end lost 5 bases, the J end lost 4 bases, and 11 bases lay between the germline ends. The CDR3 sequence is CASSRGTGETQYF. The CDR3 region has the DNA TGCGCCAGCAGTCGGGGTACGGGAGAGACCCAGTACTTC.

This chain connects TRBV3-1 (or the pseudogene TRBV3-2) to TRBJ2-7, with a tentative D call TRBD2 (6 bases). The V end was cut by 2 bases, the J end by 0 bases, with 8 bases between. The CDR3 contains 14 residues. Germline V lookup: CDR1 LGHDT, CDR2 YNNKEL (reference sequence). The CDR3 coding sequence is TGTGCCAGCAGCCAATGGCGGGACTCCTACGAGCAGTACTTC. It translates to CASSQWRDSYEQYF.

The chain combines TRBV7-2 with TRBJ2-1; weak D call: TRBD2 (6 bases). The CDR3 loop spans 14 amino acids. Trimming left V 5 bases short and J 7 bases short, with 15 bases between. From germline, CDR1 is SGHTA and CDR2 FQGNSA. Written as DNA, the CDR3 is TGTGCCAGCAGCCCAGGCCTTAGCGGAAATGAGCAGTTCTTC. Translation: CASSPGLSGNEQFF. Variable domain in full (rest from reference TRBV7-2 and TRBJ2-1): GAGVSQSPSNKVTEKGKDVELRCDPISGHTALYWYRQSLGQGLEFLIYFQGNSAPDKSGLPSDRFSAERTGGSVSTLTIQRTQQEDSAVYLCASSPGLSGNEQFFGPGTRLTVL.

V is TRBV11-2 and J is TRBJ1-4; 9 bases map to TRBD1. This CDR3 comprises 14 residues. V lost 4 bases and J lost 8; bases outside the gene matches: 5. The germline CDR1 and CDR2 sequences are SGHAT and FQNNGV. CDR3 sequence (DNA): TGTGCCAGCAGCTCACAGGGGGCAGGGGAAAAACTGTTTTTT. This translates into CASSSQGAGEKLFF.

The V call is TRBV7-3, the J call TRBJ1-2, with D possibly matching TRBD1 (5 bases). The V end was cut by 0 bases, the J end by 0 bases, with 11 bases between. The CDR3 contains 16 residues. Germline V gene lookup returns CDR1 SGHTA and CDR2 FQGTGA. In DNA form, the CDR3 reads TGTGCCAGCAGCTTAACGGTTGGGGCAGCTAACTATGGCTACACCTTC. Translated: CASSLTVGAANYGYTF.

The chain joins TRBV7-2 to TRBJ1-6; 9 nucleotides align to TRBD1. CDR3 size: 14 residues. The J segment lost 6 bases and the V segment lost 10 bases, leaving 7 bases of the junction unmatched. Looked up from germline, CDR1 is SGHTA and CDR2 is FQGNSA. The CDR3 spells CATEPGQGNSPLHF. In DNA, the CDR3 is TGTGCCACCGAACCGGGACAGGGTAATTCACCCCTCCACTTT.

The chain employs TRBV5-1 and TRBJ1-2; no reliable D call. Germline values: CDR1 SGHRS, CDR2 YFSETQ. The V gene lost 0 bases and the J gene lost 7 bases, with 10 bases spanning the gap. The CDR3 totals 13 residues. The CDR3 is CASSLAGSGGYTF. The CDR3 DNA reads TGCGCCAGCAGCTTGGCGGGGAGCGGTGGCTACACCTTC.

The chain links TRBV12-3 or TRBV12-4 to TRBJ2-2; perhaps TRBD1 as D (5 bases). Trimming removed 6 bases at V and 6 bases at J, with 11 bases between. The CDR3 is 13 amino acids. The CDR3 reads CASRGLRSGELFF. CDR3 DNA: TGTGCCAGCAGGGGGCTTCGGTCCGGGGAGCTGTTTTTT.

The V and J genes are TRBV3-1 (or the pseudogene TRBV3-2) and TRBJ2-2, with 7 bases aligning to TRBD2. CDR1 and CDR2 from the germline V gene are LGHDT and YNNKEL (reference sequence). V shed 1 base, J shed 0 bases, and the junction held 11 bases outside the gene matches. This CDR3 is built from 19 residues. DNA for the CDR3: TGTGCCAGCAGCCAAGTGCGGCCGCGGGAGTGGGCGAACACCGGGGAGCTGTTTTTT. This translates into CASSQVRPREWANTGELFF.

V gene TRBV2 combines with J gene TRBJ1-5; 12 nucleotides line up with TRBD1. With V trimmed by 2 bases and J by 6 bases, 11 bases remained unmatched. The CDR3 runs to 18 residues. Germline V CDR1 and CDR2: SNHLY, FYNNEI. CDR3 region: CASSESLVGTGGFQPQHF. CDR3 nucleotides: TGTGCCAGCAGTGAATCCTTGGTCGGGACAGGGGGCTTTCAGCCCCAGCATTTT.

This chain links TRBV7-9 with TRBJ1-5; TRBD1 might be the D (5 bases). Trimming took off 9 bases at V and 5 bases at J, with 17 bases between the two ends. The CDR3 runs to 14 residues. The germline V gene has CDR1 SEHNR and CDR2 FQNEAQ (reference sequence). The CDR3 nucleotides read TGTGCCAGTTCCCGGGGGGAGGGGCATCAGCCCCAGCATTTT. Amino acid sequence: CASSRGEGHQPQHF.

V usage is TRBV3-1 (or the pseudogene TRBV3-2) and J usage is TRBJ2-7, with 7 bases that match TRBD1. V was clipped by 1 base and J by 6 bases; unmatched bases: 6. The CDR3 covers 14 residues. Per germline, CDR1 LGHDT and CDR2 YNNKEL (reference sequence). CDR3 in amino acids: CASSQGLTGTEQYF. CDR3 DNA: TGTGCCAGCAGCCAAGGTTTGACAGGGACCGAGCAGTACTTC.

The rearrangement uses TRBV5-1 and TRBJ2-1; the match to TRBD2 covers 16 bases. Germline CDR1 is SGHRS and CDR2 is YFSETQ. V shed 3 bases and J 3 bases; nucleotides not matched to a gene: 18. The CDR3 spans 22 residues. The CDR3 sequence: CASSSGGFSGTSGRAFYNEQFF. The CDR3 nucleotides are TGCGCCAGCAGCTCGGGAGGATTTAGTGGGACTAGCGGGAGGGCCTTCTACAATGAGCAGTTCTTC.

The J gene is TRBJ2-3, the V gene TRBV5-1; possible D gene TRBD2, 6 bases. The CDR3 sequence is 14 residues long. The V end lost 0 bases, the J end lost 1 base, and 6 bases lay between the germline ends. Germline V lookup: CDR1 SGHRS, CDR2 YFSETQ. DNA for the CDR3: TGCGCCAGCAGCTTGGCTAGCGGCACAGATACGCAGTATTTT. Translating gives CASSLASGTDTQYF.

The chain is built from TRBV7-9 and TRBJ2-1; tentatively, D is TRBD1 (5 bases). The germline CDR1 and CDR2 sequences are SEHNR and FQNEAQ (reference sequence). There are 12 residues in the CDR3. V lost 5 bases and J 6 bases, leaving 8 bases between the germline ends. DNA of the CDR3: TGTGCCAGCAGCCTCAGGGTCAATGAGCAGTTCTTC. Its protein product is CASSLRVNEQFF.